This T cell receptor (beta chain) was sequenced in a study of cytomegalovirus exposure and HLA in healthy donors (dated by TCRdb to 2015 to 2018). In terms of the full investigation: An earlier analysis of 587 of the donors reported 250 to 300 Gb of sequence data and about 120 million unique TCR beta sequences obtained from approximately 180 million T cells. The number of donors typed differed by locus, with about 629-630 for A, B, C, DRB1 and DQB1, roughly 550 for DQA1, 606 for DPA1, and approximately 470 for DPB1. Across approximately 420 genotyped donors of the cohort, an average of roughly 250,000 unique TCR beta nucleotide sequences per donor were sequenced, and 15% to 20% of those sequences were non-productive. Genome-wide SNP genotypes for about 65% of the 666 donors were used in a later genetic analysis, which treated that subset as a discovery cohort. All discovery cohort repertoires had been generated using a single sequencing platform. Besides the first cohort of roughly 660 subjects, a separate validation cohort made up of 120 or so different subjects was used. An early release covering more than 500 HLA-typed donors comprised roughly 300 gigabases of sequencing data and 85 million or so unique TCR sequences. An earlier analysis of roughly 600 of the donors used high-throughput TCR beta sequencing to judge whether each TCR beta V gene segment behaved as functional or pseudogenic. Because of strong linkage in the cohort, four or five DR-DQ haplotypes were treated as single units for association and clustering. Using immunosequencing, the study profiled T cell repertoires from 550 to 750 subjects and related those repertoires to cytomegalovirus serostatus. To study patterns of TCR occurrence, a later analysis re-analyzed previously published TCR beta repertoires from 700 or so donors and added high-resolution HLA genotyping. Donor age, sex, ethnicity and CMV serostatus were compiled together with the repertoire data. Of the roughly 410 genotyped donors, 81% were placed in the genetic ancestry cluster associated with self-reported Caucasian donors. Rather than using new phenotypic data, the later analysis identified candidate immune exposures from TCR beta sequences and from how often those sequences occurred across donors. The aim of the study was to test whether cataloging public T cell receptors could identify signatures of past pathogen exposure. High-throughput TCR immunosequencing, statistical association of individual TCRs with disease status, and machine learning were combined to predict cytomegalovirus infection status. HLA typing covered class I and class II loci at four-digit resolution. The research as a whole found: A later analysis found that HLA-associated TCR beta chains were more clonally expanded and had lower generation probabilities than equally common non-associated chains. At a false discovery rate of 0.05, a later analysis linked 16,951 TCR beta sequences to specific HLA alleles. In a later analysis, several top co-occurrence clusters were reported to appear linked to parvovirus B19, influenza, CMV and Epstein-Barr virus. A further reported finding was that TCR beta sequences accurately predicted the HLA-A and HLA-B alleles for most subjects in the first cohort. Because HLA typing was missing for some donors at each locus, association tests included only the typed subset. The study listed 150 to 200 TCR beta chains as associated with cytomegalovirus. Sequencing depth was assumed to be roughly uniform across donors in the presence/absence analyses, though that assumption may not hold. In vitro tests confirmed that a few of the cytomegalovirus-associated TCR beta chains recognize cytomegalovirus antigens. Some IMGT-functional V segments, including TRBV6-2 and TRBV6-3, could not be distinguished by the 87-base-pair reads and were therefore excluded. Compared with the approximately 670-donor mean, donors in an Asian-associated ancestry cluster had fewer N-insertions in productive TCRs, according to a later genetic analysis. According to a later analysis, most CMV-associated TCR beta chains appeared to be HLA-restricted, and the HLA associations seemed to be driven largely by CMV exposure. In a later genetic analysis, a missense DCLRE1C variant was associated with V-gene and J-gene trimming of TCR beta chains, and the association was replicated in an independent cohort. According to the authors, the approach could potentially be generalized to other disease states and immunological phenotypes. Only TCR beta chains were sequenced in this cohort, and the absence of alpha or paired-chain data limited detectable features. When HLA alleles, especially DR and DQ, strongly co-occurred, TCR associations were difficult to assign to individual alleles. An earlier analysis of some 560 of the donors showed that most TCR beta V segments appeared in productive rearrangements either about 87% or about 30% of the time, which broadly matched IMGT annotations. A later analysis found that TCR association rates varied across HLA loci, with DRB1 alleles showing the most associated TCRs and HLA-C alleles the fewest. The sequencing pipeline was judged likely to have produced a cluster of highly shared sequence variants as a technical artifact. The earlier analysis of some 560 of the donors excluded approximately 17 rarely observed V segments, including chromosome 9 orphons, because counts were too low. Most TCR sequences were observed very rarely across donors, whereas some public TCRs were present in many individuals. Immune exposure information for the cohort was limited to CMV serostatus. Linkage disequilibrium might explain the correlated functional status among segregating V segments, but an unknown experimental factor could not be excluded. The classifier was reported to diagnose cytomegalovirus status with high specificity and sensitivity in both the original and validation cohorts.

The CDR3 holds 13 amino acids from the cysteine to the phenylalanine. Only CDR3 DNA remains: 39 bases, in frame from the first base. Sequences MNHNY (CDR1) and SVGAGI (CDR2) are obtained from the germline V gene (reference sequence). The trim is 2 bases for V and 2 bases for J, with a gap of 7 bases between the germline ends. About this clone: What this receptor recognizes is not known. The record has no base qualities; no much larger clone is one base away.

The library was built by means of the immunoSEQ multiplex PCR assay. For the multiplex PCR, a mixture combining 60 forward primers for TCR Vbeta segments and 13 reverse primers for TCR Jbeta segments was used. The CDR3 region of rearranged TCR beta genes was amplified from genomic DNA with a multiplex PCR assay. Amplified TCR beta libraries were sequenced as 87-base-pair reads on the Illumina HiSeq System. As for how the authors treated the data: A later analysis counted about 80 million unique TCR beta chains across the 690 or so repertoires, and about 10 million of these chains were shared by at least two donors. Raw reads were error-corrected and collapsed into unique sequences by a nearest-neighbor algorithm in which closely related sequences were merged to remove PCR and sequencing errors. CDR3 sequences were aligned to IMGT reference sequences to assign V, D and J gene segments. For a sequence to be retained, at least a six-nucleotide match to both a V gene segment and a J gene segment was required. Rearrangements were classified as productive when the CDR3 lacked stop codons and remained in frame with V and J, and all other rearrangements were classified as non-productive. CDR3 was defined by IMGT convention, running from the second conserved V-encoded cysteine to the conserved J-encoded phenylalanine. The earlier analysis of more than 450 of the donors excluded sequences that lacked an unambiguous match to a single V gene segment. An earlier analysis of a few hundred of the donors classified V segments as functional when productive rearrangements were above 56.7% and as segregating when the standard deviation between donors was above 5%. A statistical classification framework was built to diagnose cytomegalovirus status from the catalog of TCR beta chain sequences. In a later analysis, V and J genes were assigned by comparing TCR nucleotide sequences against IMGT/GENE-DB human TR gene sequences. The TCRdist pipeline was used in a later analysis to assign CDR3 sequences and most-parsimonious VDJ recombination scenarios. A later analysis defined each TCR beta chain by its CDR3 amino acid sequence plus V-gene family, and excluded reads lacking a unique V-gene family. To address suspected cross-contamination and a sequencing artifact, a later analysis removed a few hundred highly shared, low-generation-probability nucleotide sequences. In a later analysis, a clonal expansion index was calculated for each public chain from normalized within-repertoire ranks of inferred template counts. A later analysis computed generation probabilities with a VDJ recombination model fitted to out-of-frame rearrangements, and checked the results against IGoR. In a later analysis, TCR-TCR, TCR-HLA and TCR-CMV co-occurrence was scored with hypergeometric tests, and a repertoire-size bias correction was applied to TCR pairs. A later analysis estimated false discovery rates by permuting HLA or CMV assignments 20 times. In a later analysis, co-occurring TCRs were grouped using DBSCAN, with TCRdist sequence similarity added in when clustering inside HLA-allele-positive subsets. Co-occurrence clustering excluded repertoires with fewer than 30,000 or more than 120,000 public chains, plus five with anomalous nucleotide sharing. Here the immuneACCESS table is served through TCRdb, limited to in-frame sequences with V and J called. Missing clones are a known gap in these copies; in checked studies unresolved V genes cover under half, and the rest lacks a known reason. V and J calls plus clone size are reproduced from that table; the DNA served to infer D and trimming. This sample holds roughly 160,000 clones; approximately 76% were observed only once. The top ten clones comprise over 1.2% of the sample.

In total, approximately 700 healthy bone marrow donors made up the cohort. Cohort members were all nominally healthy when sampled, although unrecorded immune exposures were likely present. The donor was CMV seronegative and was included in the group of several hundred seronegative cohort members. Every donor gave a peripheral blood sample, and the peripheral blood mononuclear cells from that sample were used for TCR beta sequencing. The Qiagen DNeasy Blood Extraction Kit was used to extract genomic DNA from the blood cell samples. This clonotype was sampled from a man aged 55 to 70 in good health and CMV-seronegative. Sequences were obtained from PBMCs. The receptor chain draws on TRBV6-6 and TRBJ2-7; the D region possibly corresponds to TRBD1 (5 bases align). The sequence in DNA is TGTGCCAGCAGTTACCAGGGAACCTACGAGCAGTACTTC. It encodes CASSYQGTYEQYF.